This T cell receptor (beta chain) was identified in a study of blood T cells in healthy people across ages. General study points: There were more naive CD4+ cells and higher diversity in long-lived donors than in aged donors. Higher naive T cell percentage went strongly together with higher TCR beta diversity. Older age coincided with a roughly linear decline in TCR beta diversity per million T cells.

Germline V gives CDR1 KGHSH, CDR2 LQKENI. V dropped 1 base and J dropped 6; count of bases not matched to a gene: 7. This CDR3 contains 17 residues. Samples each yielded at least 5.5 micrograms of total RNA. Then a second PCR, running about 6 to 12 cycles, was carried out with a sample-barcoded 5' primer and a J-beta primer mix. TCRdb itself ran the 5' RACE reads through MiXCR, one entry per CDR3 protein. This table holds 1.2 million to 1.5 million distinct CDR3 sequences, approximately 42% found once. This clonotype was counted only a few times. What it binds is not known. The sequenced sample was blood. The chain employs TRBV18 and TRBJ1-5, with 12 positions matching TRBD1. The receptor was derived from a woman between 18 and 30 years old in good health. The CDR3 protein is CASSPQVGTGGVQPQHF. The CDR3 DNA follows: TGTGCCAGCTCACCACAGGTTGGGACAGGGGGCGTTCAGCCCCAGCATTTT.